By its share, the clone carrying this T cell receptor (beta chain) is medium-sized. The antigen remains unidentified. As processed by the authors: The distant-metastasis classifier for papillary thyroid cancer was built from CDR3 differences across clinicopathological groups. TCRdb re-called clones from the PCR reads using MiXCR. These V and J calls derive from TCRdb rather than the authors' analysis. Here the sample spans around 40,000 clones, 26% being singletons. This sample was taken from a study of metastatic and nonmetastatic thyroid tumors. Overall study context: Comparison of repertoires was carried out across blood and tumor or nodule tissue from malignant and benign thyroid patients.

Whole-study results and caveats: For both blood and tumor, malignant thyroid tumors reportedly showed significantly higher TCR beta diversity than benign nodules did.

No treatment had been given to any patient before thyroid surgery. This TCR came from a female donor with papillary thyroid cancer or a benign thyroid nodule (not recorded which). Some clones in this sample may be carry-over from other donors' samples. Sequenced sample: blood.

The CDR3 DNA reads TGTGCCAGCAGTTTCGGGGACGGCTATGGCTACACCTTC. Its translation is CASSFGDGYGYTF. The chain combines TRBV12-3 or TRBV12-4 with TRBJ1-2; D is perhaps TRBD1 (5 bases). Trimming stripped 3 bases from V and 4 bases from J, with 9 bases between. The length of the CDR3 is 13 residues.